This TCR beta chain was obtained from a study of monozygotic twins with cystic fibrosis. Profiled with immunoSEQ multiplex PCR; TCRdb holds only in-frame clones, not every one. The data contain roughly 25,000 clones, 95% to 97% of them singletons. Study-level findings and limits: In 13 of 16 pairs, V gene usage was closest to the co-twin's. Low clonality (median around 0.0095) suggested a mostly naive repertoire.

Germline CDR1 KGHSH, CDR2 LQKENI. The CDR3 is made up of 13 amino acids. V lost 6 bases to trimming and J lost 5 bases, with 14 bases between them. Remarks on this clone: Its antigen is unidentified.

The rearrangement links TRBV18 to TRBJ2-7, with a tentative D call TRBD2 (5 bases). Sequences were obtained from blood. The clonotype comes from a girl aged 2-15 years with cystic fibrosis. The CDR3 protein is CASSDLSGDEQYF. The CDR3 DNA is TGTGCCAGCTCGGACTTGAGCGGCGACGAGCAGTACTTC.